This section outlines one TCR beta chain sequence together with its context. The data belong to a study of CD8+ T cells in alopecia areata. Across the study: Tofacitinib ran for 6 to 18 months before 6 months off drug.

Extracted from the samples, RNA was reverse transcribed into cDNA to serve as the sequencing template. Using immunoSEQ multiplex PCR, the repertoire was profiled, and TCRdb retains in-frame clones only, with some absent. The profile shows some 240,000 clones, about 60% of them singletons. PBMCs yielded sorted CD4+ and CD8+ T cells. The receptor's source is a human donor with alopecia areata. This material consisted of CD4+ T cells sorted from blood, taken at week 0.

The CDR3 bases are TGTGCCAGCTCACCACCGGCAAACTCCTACAATGAGCAGTTCTTC. Residues: CASSPPANSYNEQFF. The chain recombines TRBV18 with TRBJ2-1; no reliable D call. V was pared by 0 bases and J by 0 bases, with 6 bases between. In germline, CDR1 is KGHSH, CDR2 LQKENI. The CDR3 extends over 15 amino acids.